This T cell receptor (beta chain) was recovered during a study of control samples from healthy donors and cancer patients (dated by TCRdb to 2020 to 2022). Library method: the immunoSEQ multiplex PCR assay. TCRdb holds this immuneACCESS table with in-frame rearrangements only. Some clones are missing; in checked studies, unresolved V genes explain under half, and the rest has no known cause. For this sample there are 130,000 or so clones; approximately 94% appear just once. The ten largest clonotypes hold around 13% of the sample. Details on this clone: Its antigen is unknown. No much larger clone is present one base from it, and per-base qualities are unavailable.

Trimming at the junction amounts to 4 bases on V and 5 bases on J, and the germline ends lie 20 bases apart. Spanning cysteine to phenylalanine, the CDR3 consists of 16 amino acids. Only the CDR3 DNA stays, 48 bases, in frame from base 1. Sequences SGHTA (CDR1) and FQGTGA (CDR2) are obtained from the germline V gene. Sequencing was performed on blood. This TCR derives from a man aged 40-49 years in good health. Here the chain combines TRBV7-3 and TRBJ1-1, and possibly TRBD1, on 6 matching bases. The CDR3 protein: CASSSGTVIQGTEAFF. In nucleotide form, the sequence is TGTGCCAGCAGCTCGGGGACCGTCATTCAGGGGACTGAAGCTTTCTTT.